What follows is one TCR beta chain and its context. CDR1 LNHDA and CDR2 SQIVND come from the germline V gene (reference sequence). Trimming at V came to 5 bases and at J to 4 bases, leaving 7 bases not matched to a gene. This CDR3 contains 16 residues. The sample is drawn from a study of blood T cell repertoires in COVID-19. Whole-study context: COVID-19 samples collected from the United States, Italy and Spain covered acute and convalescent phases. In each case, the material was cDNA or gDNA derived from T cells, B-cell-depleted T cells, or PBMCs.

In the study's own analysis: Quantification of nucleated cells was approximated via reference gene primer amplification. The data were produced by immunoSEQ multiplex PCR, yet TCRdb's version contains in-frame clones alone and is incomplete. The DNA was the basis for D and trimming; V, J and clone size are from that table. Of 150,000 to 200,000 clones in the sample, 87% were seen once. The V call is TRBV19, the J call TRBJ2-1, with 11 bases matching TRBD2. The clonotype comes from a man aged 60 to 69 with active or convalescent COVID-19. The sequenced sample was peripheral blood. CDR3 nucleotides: TGTGCCAGTAGTGCCCGACTAGCGGGGAATTACAATGAGCAGTTCTTC. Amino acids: CASSARLAGNYNEQFF.